The next 16 T cell receptor beta chains were all read from a single sample in a study of T cells after yellow fever vaccination (dated by TCRdb to the late 2010s). The sample's treatment or condition label is to be understood as: live attenuated yellow fever vaccine strain. Preparation of the library involved 5' RACE. Sequencing was carried out with an Illumina HiSeq 2500. TCRdb trimmed the raw reads at Q25, called clones with MiXCR and kept productive beta chains. Entries are consolidated by CDR3 protein sequence, retaining the most common genes and DNA. The sample table lists 200,000 to 300,000 distinct CDR3 sequences, 5.5% to 8.5% of them with a count of one. The top ten clonotypes cover approximately 1% of the sample. The sample here was CD4+ T cells sorted from PBMCs, taken on the day of the yellow fever booster vaccination. These TCRs come from a man aged 25-45 years who received the YFV17D yellow fever vaccine.

This clonotype was detected many times. The chain couples TRBV5-1 to TRBJ2-3, with D perhaps matching TRBD2 (5 bases). Germline assignment: CDR1 SGHRS and CDR2 YFSETQ. The CDR3 consists of 16 residues. V lost 4 bases to trimming and J lost 0 bases, with 15 bases between them. The CDR3 sequence: CASSEGLLSSTDTQYF. CDR3 sequence (DNA): TGCGCCAGCAGCGAAGGACTCCTATCTAGCACAGATACGCAGTATTTT.

This clonotype has at least ten counts. In DNA form, the CDR3 reads TGTGCCAGCAGTTTTCTAGATACGCAGTATTTT. It yields the protein CASSFLDTQYF. This chain connects TRBV28 to TRBJ2-3; D is uncertain. This CDR3 is built from 11 residues. Trimming pared 3 bases from V and 5 bases from J, leaving 3 bases between. Germline V lookup: CDR1 MDHEN, CDR2 SYDVKM.

The chain carries TRBV12-3 or TRBV12-4 and TRBJ2-2, with TRBD2 matching over 7 bases. V was clipped by 9 bases and J by 5 bases; unmatched bases: 6. The CDR3 loop spans 13 amino acids. The DNA of the CDR3 is TGTGCCAGTAACCGGGGAGGGACCGGGGAGCTGTTTTTT. It codes for CASNRGGTGELFF.

V and J are TRBV5-4 and TRBJ2-2; TRBD2 agrees at 8 bases. From germline, CDR1 is SGHNT and CDR2 YYREEE (reference sequence). The CDR3 has 17 amino acids. V was clipped by 0 bases and J by 4 bases; unmatched bases: 8. CDR3 nucleotide sequence: TGTGCCAGCAGCTTGGTCGGTAGCGGGAAGGGCACCGGGGAGCTGTTTTTT. Its translation is CASSLVGSGKGTGELFF.

This clonotype was picked up a small number of times. The chain uses TRBV11-2 and TRBJ2-2; TRBD2 agrees at 9 bases. Germline CDR1 and CDR2: SGHAT and FQNNGV. The junction had 8 bases not matched to a gene; V was cut back by 5 bases and J by 7 bases. The CDR3 consists of 15 residues. Here the CDR3 DNA reads TGTGCCAGCAGCGTCGGGCTAGCGGGACTCGGGGAGCTGTTTTTT. Amino acids: CASSVGLAGLGELFF.

The rearrangement links TRBV5-1 to TRBJ2-4; D might be TRBD2 (5 bases). Trimming took off 1 base at V and 6 bases at J, with 14 bases between the two ends. The CDR3 contains 15 residues. From germline, CDR1 is SGHRS and CDR2 YFSETQ. This CDR3 is CASSLSGSAGNIQYF. The CDR3 DNA follows: TGCGCCAGCAGCTTGAGTGGTAGCGCTGGAAACATTCAGTACTTC.

The gene calls are TRBV7-2 and TRBJ1-1; D uncertain. Trimming stripped 5 bases from V and 4 bases from J, with 17 bases between. The germline gives CDR1 SGHTA, CDR2 FQGNSA. The CDR3 is made up of 15 amino acids. The CDR3 DNA follows: TGTGCCAGCAGCCTTTATATCGGAACCCCCACTGAAGCTTTCTTT. Translation: CASSLYIGTPTEAFF. Filled out from reference TRBV7-2 and TRBJ1-1, the complete variable domain reads GAGVSQSPSNKVTEKGKDVELRCDPISGHTALYWYRQSLGQGLEFLIYFQGNSAPDKSGLPSDRFSAERTGGSVSTLTIQRTQQEDSAVYLCASSLYIGTPTEAFFGQGTRLTVV.

This clonotype was found many times. The genes are TRBV12-3 or TRBV12-4 and TRBJ1-4; no clear D gene. This CDR3 is 14 amino acids long. V gave up 10 bases and J gave up 8 bases, with 20 bases separating them. Here the CDR3 DNA reads TGTGCCACCCGTCTATCGGCCGGCGGCGAAAAACTGTTTTTT. The encoded protein is CATRLSAGGEKLFF.

This clonotype was counted only a few times. The chain's CDR3 is CSVAQPSYEQYF. DNA of the CDR3: TGCAGCGTTGCGCAGCCCTCCTACGAGCAGTACTTC. The chain joins TRBV29-1 to TRBJ2-7; D not resolved. V dropped 4 bases and J dropped 0 bases, with 7 bases sitting between them. The CDR3 is 12 residues long. Germline V lookup: CDR1 SQVTM, CDR2 ANQGSEA.

This clonotype was recorded at least ten times. V is TRBV7-6 and J is TRBJ2-2, with 12 bases aligning to TRBD2. V trimming: 2 bases; J trimming: 3 bases; junction bases outside the gene matches: 10. This CDR3 has 19 residues. Germline CDR1 and CDR2: SGHVS and FNYEAQ. The CDR3 sequence: CASSLSWSSGRADTGELFF. In nucleotides, the CDR3 is TGTGCCAGCAGCTTAAGTTGGTCTAGCGGGAGGGCCGACACCGGGGAGCTGTTTTTT.

This clonotype came up many times. This chain connects TRBV7-9 to TRBJ2-1; 7 nucleotides match TRBD2. Germline CDR1 reads SEHNR; CDR2 reads FQNEAQ (reference sequence). The CDR3 has 16 amino acids. Trimming took 7 bases from V and 4 from J; bases not matched to a gene: 13. The CDR3 DNA is TGTGCCAGCACCCTACTTGGCGGGAGTGGGTACAATGAGCAGTTCTTC. Translated, it gives CASTLLGGSGYNEQFF.

The CDR3 protein is CASSLTGEAEDTQYF. The CDR3 DNA follows: TGTGCCAGCAGCTTAACGGGGGAAGCTGAAGATACGCAGTATTTT. The chain carries TRBV7-9 and TRBJ2-3; perhaps TRBD2 as D (6 bases). Trimming left V 2 bases short and J 5 bases short, with 14 bases between. Looked up from germline, CDR1 is SEHNR and CDR2 is FQNEAQ (reference sequence). The CDR3 loop spans 15 amino acids.

The sample holds a few counts of this clonotype. In DNA, the CDR3 is TGTGCCAGCAGCTTCGACAGGCAAGGTGGAGATACGCAGTATTTT. Translating gives CASSFDRQGGDTQYF. The genes are TRBV11-2 and TRBJ2-3, with a possible D match to TRBD1 (6 bases). This CDR3 is built from 15 residues. Trimming cost V 3 bases and J 5 bases, with 15 bases left between them. Germline lookup yields CDR1 SGHAT and CDR2 FQNNGV.

The CDR3 nucleotides are TGTGCCAGCAGCCAGCCCTGGGGAGCGGGGCCCTACGAGCAGTACTTC. Translation gives CASSQPWGAGPYEQYF. The chain carries TRBV14 and TRBJ2-7; 7 nucleotides match TRBD2. The CDR3 length is 16 residues. Germline CDR1 is SGHDN and CDR2 is FVKESK. Trimming took 3 bases from V and 2 from J; bases not matched to a gene: 10.

CDR3 loop: CASSLTSGSPNEQYF. The CDR3 DNA is TGCGCCAGCAGCCTGACTAGCGGGAGCCCCAACGAGCAGTACTTC. The chain links TRBV5-1 to TRBJ2-7, with TRBD2 identical over 12 bases. Trimming cost V 4 bases and J 5 bases; bases outside gene matches: 7. The CDR3 extends over 15 amino acids. Germline V gives CDR1 SGHRS, CDR2 YFSETQ.

The genes are TRBV5-1 and TRBJ2-2; a possible D gene is TRBD2 (6 bases). The CDR3 sequence is 14 residues long. The V gene's germline CDR1 is SGHRS and CDR2 YFSETQ. V shed 5 bases and J shed 2 bases, with 10 bases lying between them. DNA of the CDR3: TGCGCCAGCAGGGCCGGGAGAAACACCGGGGAGCTGTTTTTT. This codes for CASRAGRNTGELFF.